The text below deals with one T cell receptor (beta chain). The data are from a study of blood T cell repertoires in COVID-19. The CDR3 is 17 amino acids. Looked up from germline, CDR1 is SGHRS and CDR2 is YFSETQ. V was clipped by 3 bases and J by 3 bases; unmatched bases: 6. Method: immunoSEQ multiplex PCR; TCRdb's copy keeps in-frame clones and lacks some. Among about 46,000 clones, 70% to 90% were seen once, and the ten largest hold 15% to 18%. The genes are TRBV5-1 and TRBJ2-7; 16 nucleotides align to TRBD2. The sequencing sample was made of peripheral blood. The source of this sequence is a human donor in a cohort sampled during active COVID-19. The donor label of this sample is uncertain. Here the CDR3 DNA reads TGCGCCAGCAGCTCCGGGACTAGCGGGGGGGGACGCTACGAGCAGTACTTC. Protein: CASSSGTSGGGRYEQYF.